This T cell receptor (beta chain) was captured in a study of identical twins (dated by TCRdb to 2016 to 2018). In the study overall: The study deep-sequenced TCR alpha and beta repertoires from monozygotic twins, unrelated adults of various ages and cord blood to test whether fetal clonotypes persist. Replicate twin experiments were performed at different times using different library preparation protocols to rule out contamination. Overall results and qualifications from the work: Compared with coincidental sharing between unrelated individuals, an excess of low generation-probability sequences was observed among out-of-frame TCR alpha sequences shared between twins. In monozygotic twins, recombination models systematically underestimated out-of-frame TCR alpha sharing, but the models matched the sharing seen between unrelated individuals. Abundant cord blood beta clonotypes carried fewer insertions; young adult naive repertoires showed a weaker similar trend, while memory repertoires showed none. Zero-insertion analyses could be partly confounded by invariant T cells such as MAIT and iNKT, though diverse VJ usage argued against such confounding for most clonotypes. A weaker excess of twin sharing was found in beta out-of-frame sequences because the signal-to-noise ratio was lowered by fewer shared sequences. Because the same donors could not be followed over many years, the conclusions depended on cross-sectional statistical analysis.

Notes on this clonotype: Its antigen remains unidentified. Base qualities are not at hand, and no much larger clone is one base apart.

Every donor was a healthy Caucasian. Three pairs of female monozygotic twins, all aged 18 to 29 years, were included in the twin cohort. Peripheral blood mononuclear cells were the source from which RNA for the TCR libraries was isolated. The germline V gene yields MNHEY for CDR1 and SVGAGI for CDR2. Including cysteine and phenylalanine, the CDR3 has 16 amino acids. The only DNA kept is the CDR3, 48 bases in frame from the first base. The junction shows trimming of 4 bases on V and 0 bases on J, and the gene matches do not reach 7 bases of it. Library preparation was by 5' RACE. Sequencing was carried out with an Illumina HiSeq 2000. Template switching added a universal primer binding site, and the final cDNA carried a unique molecular identifier that allowed TCR cDNA molecules to be counted accurately. Specific primers in the conserved constant-segment region were used to synthesize first-strand cDNA for TCR alpha and beta chains. To control for contamination, every cDNA library was double barcoded, receiving both a SMART-Mk sample barcode and Illumina barcodes. TruSeq adapter sequences along with Illumina sample barcodes were introduced in two successive PCR steps. TCR alpha and beta cDNA libraries were sequenced on the Illumina HiSeq platform with custom primers. The study's processing was this. Unique molecular identifiers were extracted from raw reads with MiGEC, and CDR3 positions were determined with MiXCR. For each individual, recombination models were inferred using an EM algorithm with the repgenHMM and IGoR tools. The analysis of shared clonotypes was done with the tcR package in R, with sharing normalized by the product of cloneset sizes. To study raw recombination free of thymic and clonal selection effects, out-of-frame nonproductive sequences were analyzed. In TCRdb, the public reads were trimmed at Q25 with fastp and aligned with MiXCR, with productive beta chains retained. Identical CDR3 protein sequences are pooled into one entry, listed with their most common genes and DNA. TCRdb's processing, not the study's, gives the V and J calls here. This sample lists 570,000 or so distinct CDR3 sequences; around a tenth were detected once. The top ten clonotypes cover approximately 3.2% of the sample.

The sample was also reused in another study, on yellow fever vaccine responses in identical twins. Per the second study: According to the authors, in identical twins the way T cells responded to vaccination appeared partly convergent and partly personalized. Focusing on identical twins, the study followed the T cell clones that responded to the vaccine, and did so with precision.

Input material: PBMCs. The chain is assembled from TRBV6-5 and TRBJ2-7, with TRBD2 matching 9 junction bases. The sequence was collected from a woman between 18 and 30 years old in good health. CDR3 sequence: CASSSTSGRSSYEQYF. The DNA sequence is given as TGTGCCAGCAGTTCGACTAGCGGTCGAAGCTCCTACGAGCAGTACTTC.